This T cell receptor (beta chain) is drawn from a study of blood T cell repertoires in COVID-19. Study in general: Acute-phase and convalescent COVID-19 samples originated in the United States, Italy and Spain. The analysed material was cDNA or gDNA that came from T cells, B-cell-depleted T cells, or PBMCs.

As originally analysed: Amplification of reference gene primers provided the estimated nucleated cell counts. Using immunoSEQ multiplex PCR, the repertoire was profiled, and TCRdb retains in-frame clones only, with some absent. D and trimming come from the DNA, and the V and J calls and clone size come from that table. The table shows some 170,000 clones, with roughly 87% occurring only once. The CDR3 extends over 15 amino acids. From germline, CDR1 is SGHNT and CDR2 YYREEE (reference sequence). The ends lost 0 bases at V and 8 bases at J; junction bases unmatched: 6. The sample taken for sequencing was peripheral blood. The chain has TRBV5-4 and TRBJ2-1, with TRBD1 matching 9 bases. This TCR derives from a woman aged 45-60 years with acute or convalescent COVID-19. CDR3 residues: CASSLDGTGNHEQFF. CDR3 coding DNA: TGTGCCAGCAGCTTGGACGGGACAGGGAACCATGAGCAGTTCTTC.